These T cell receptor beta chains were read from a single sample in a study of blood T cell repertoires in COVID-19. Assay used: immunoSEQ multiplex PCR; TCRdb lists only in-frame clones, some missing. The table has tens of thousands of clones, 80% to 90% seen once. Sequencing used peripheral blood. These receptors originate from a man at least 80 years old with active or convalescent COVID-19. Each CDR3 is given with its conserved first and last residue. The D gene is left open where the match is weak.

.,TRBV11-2,CASSSRRGTQQYF
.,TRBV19,CASNPGGTVSYEQYF
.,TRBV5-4,CASSLGPEAPYQPQHF
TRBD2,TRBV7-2,CASSRTSGGAETQYF
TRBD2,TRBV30,CAWSFGLAAGELFF
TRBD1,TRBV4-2,CASSPGQGAGTEAFF
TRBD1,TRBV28,CASSPPPGRTGRNYGYTF
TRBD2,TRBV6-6,CASSQTLPDSGRETQYF
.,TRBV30,CAWRDFSTDTQYF
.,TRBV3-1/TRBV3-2,CASSQDRGRSETQYF
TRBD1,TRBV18,CASSGQGQPQHF
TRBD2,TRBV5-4,CASSLESGRTGELFF
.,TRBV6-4,CASRSDLNAANTEAFF
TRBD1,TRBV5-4,CASSFGGQVSQETQYF
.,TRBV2,CASSEGRFYGYTF
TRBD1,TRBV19,CASSIDGQGSKGDSPLHF
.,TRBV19,CASSMGWQGTYGYTF
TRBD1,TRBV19,CASSMGTVVSYNEQFF
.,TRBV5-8,CASSLDITYEQYF
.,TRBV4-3,CASSQDPRNTEAFF
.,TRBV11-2,CASSLTQGSEQYF
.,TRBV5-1,CASSAGDTQYF
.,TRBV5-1,CASSLEQGSYGYTF
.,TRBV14,CASSYKRNTEAFF
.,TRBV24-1,CATSDAGLEQYF
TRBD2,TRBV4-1,CASSQEALAGGERETQYF
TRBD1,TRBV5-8,CASSQGQNPSPLHF
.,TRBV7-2,CASSRGEGWLYGYTF
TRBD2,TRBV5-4,CASSPMFTSARSSYNEQFF
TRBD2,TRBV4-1,CASSPKTSGGYEQYF
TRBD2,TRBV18,CASSPATSGTSSYNEQFF
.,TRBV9,CASSVVGGGTEAFF
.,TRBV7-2,CASSLVRVSEQYF
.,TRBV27,CASSFGQFNQPQHF
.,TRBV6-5,CASSYSTQTNEKLFF
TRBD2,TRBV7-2,CASSLGLAGGYEQYF
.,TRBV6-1,CASSESSSEQFF
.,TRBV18,CASSPEGAYGYTF
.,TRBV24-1,CATSDTRERQPQHF
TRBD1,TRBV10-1,CASSAGTGGPGTEAFF
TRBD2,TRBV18,CASSPPGRAGGDTQYF
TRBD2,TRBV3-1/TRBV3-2,CASARASGGTDTQYF
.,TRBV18,CASSQGSLTYEQYF
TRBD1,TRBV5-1,CASSLAGTGWRALSGYTF
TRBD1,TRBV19,CASSRDRGSTEAFF
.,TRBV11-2,CASSLSRSYEQYF